The 7 T cell receptor beta chains below come from one sample, sequenced in a study of shared clonotypes between healthy human individuals. Libraries were prepared by immunoSEQ multiplex PCR; TCRdb keeps only in-frame clonotypes and omits some of them. This table holds around 1 million clones, 76% found once. Source material: memory CD4+ T cells sorted from blood. Subset specified: CD45RA-negative fraction. The receptors derive from a young man in good health.

This clone occurred once. The rearrangement links TRBV30 to TRBJ1-6, with unresolved D. The CDR3 contains 16 residues. Germline V gene sequence: CDR1 GTSNPN, CDR2 SVGIG (reference sequence). Trimming took 2 bases from V and 10 from J, leaving 21 bases between them. CDR3 DNA: TGTGCCTGGAGTCCCACCTTGGTGCAGGTTGGGTCACCCCTCCACTTT. Protein product: CAWSPTLVQVGSPLHF.

The chain is built from TRBV5-1 and TRBJ1-2; TRBD1 matches at 8 bases. The CDR3 is 14 residues long. The germline V gene has CDR1 SGHRS and CDR2 YFSETQ. V shed 0 bases and J 8 bases; nucleotides not matched to a gene: 6. CDR3 residues: CASSLVSQGAGYTF. The CDR3 DNA reads TGCGCCAGCAGCTTGGTCTCGCAGGGGGCAGGCTACACCTTC.

This clone was observed many times. This chain links TRBV30 with TRBJ2-7; D might be TRBD1 (5 bases). The CDR3 covers 14 residues. The V end was cut by 7 bases, the J end by 3 bases, with 19 bases between. Germline V gene sequence: CDR1 GTSNPN, CDR2 SVGIG (reference sequence). The DNA for the CDR3 is TGTGCCTTCCGTCAGGCAGGGTCTCTCTACGAGCAGTACTTC. Encoded protein: CAFRQAGSLYEQYF.

This rearrangement joins TRBV27 to TRBJ2-7; D ambiguous. Trimming stripped 0 bases from V and 2 bases from J, with 17 bases between. The CDR3 is 17 amino acids. Germline V gene lookup returns CDR1 MNHEY and CDR2 SMNVEV (reference sequence). CDR3 bases: TGTGCCAGCAGTTTATCTCCAGCTCCAGGAGACACCTACGAGCAGTACTTC. Translated, it gives CASSLSPAPGDTYEQYF.

This chain uses TRBV7-2 with TRBJ1-2, with TRBD1 as a possible D gene (5 bases). This CDR3 spans 15 amino acids. Germline values: CDR1 SGHTA, CDR2 FQGNSA. V was shortened by 1 base and J by 0 bases, with 9 bases between the two germline ends. The CDR3, as DNA: TGTGCCAGCAGCTTAGACGGGGGGGCTAACTATGGCTACACCTTC. Translating it yields CASSLDGGANYGYTF.

The chain has TRBV19 and TRBJ1-5, with D perhaps matching TRBD1 (6 bases). The V and J ends lost 2 bases and 3 bases respectively, with 14 bases between them. The CDR3 is 16 residues long. Germline V gene lookup returns CDR1 LNHDA and CDR2 SQIVND (reference sequence). CDR3 loop: CASSITYREPNQPQHF. The DNA of the CDR3 is TGTGCCAGTAGTATAACGTACAGGGAACCCAATCAGCCCCAGCATTTT.

J is TRBJ2-3 and V is TRBV27; 7 positions agree with TRBD1. The CDR3 consists of 17 residues. The V segment lost 2 bases and the J segment 8 bases; nucleotides outside the gene matches: 16. The germline gives CDR1 MNHEY, CDR2 SMNVEV (reference sequence). CDR3 coding DNA: TGTGCCAGCAGTTTAATCACATCCGGGACAGAAGAGGGTACGCAGTATTTT. Translated: CASSLITSGTEEGTQYF.